These 18 T cell receptor beta chains share one sample of origin, sequenced in a study of blood T cell repertoires in COVID-19 (TCRdb year 2020). The library came from the immunoSEQ multiplex PCR assay. The source is immuneACCESS, and TCRdb retained only in-frame sequences with V and J called. Part of the clones is not carried over; for the studies checked, unresolved V genes explain less than half of this, and the remainder is unexplained. The sample table contains 200,000 or so clones; only one count was recorded for 75% to 90% of them. The ten largest clonotypes hold approximately 2.5% of the sample. The sequenced material came from PBMCs or T cells enriched from blood (not recorded which). The source of these receptors is a woman in her thirties or forties with acute COVID-19.

V usage is TRBV7-8 and J usage is TRBJ2-2; TRBD2 aligns across 9 bases. This CDR3 region has 18 residues. J was trimmed by 3 bases and V by 5 bases; bases with no gene match: 13. Germline assignment: CDR1 SGHVS and CDR2 FQNEAQ. The DNA of the CDR3 is TGTGCCAGCAGCCTTGGACTAGCGTTTATGTCGGACACCGGGGAGCTGTTTTTT. The encoded protein is CASSLGLAFMSDTGELFF.

J is TRBJ1-1 and V is TRBV29-1, with a weak D call TRBD1 (6 bases). Germline V gene lookup returns CDR1 SQVTM and CDR2 ANQGSEA. With 6 bases removed from V and 6 bases from J, the gap between germline ends came to 23 bases. The CDR3 has 15 residues. The CDR3 sequence is CSVSNRDRGLPEAFF. CDR3 DNA: TGCAGCGTATCTAACAGGGATAGGGGTTTGCCTGAAGCTTTCTTT.

This clone was found once. The J gene is TRBJ1-2, the V gene TRBV3-1 (or the pseudogene TRBV3-2); 8 bases map to TRBD1. Germline assignment: CDR1 LGHDT and CDR2 YNNKEL (reference sequence). V lost 5 bases, J lost 8 bases, and 10 bases stayed unmatched. This CDR3 comprises 14 residues. For the CDR3, the DNA is TGTGCCAGCAGCTACGGACAGGGCGTTGCAGGCTACACCTTC. It encodes CASSYGQGVAGYTF.

The chain combines TRBV5-4 with TRBJ2-3; 10 bases map to TRBD2. V lost 4 bases and J lost 1; bases outside the gene matches: 9. The CDR3 runs to 17 residues. Germline V lookup: CDR1 SGHNT, CDR2 YYREEE (reference sequence). CDR3 nucleotides: TGTGCCAGCAGCCCACGGACTAGCGGAATTCGCACAGATACGCAGTATTTT. Protein product: CASSPRTSGIRTDTQYF. Combining the CDR3 with reference TRBV5-4 and TRBJ2-3 gives the whole variable domain ETGVTQSPTHLIKTRGQQVTLRCSSQSGHNTVSWYQQALGQGPQFIFQYYREEENGRGNFPPRFSGLQFPNYSSELNVNALELDDSALYLCASSPRTSGIRTDTQYFGPGTRLTVL.

V is TRBV3-1 (or the pseudogene TRBV3-2) and J is TRBJ2-4; 16 bases align to TRBD2. V shed 4 bases, J shed 3 bases, and the junction held 12 bases outside the gene matches. Germline CDR1 LGHDT, CDR2 YNNKEL (reference sequence). This CDR3 is 20 amino acids long. The CDR3 region is CASSLVPGLAGGPVKNIQYF. DNA for the CDR3: TGTGCCAGCAGCCTAGTCCCGGGACTAGCGGGAGGGCCTGTCAAAAACATTCAGTACTTC.

The chain employs TRBV5-1 and TRBJ1-4; no definite D call. Germline-derived CDR1 and CDR2 are SGHRS and YFSETQ. The CDR3 is 15 residues long. Trimming cost V 3 bases and J 2 bases, with 11 bases left between them. As DNA, the CDR3 is TGCGCCAGCAGCTCTGGTGGAGGGACTAATGAAAAACTGTTTTTT. This translates into CASSSGGGTNEKLFF. The full variable domain, rest sourced from reference TRBV5-1 and TRBJ1-4, is KAGVTQTPRYLIKTRGQQVTLSCSPISGHRSVSWYQQTPGQGLQFLFEYFSETQRNKGNFPGRFSGRQFSNSRSEMNVSTLELGDSALYLCASSSGGGTNEKLFFGSGTQLSVL.

A note on this clone: Other DNA sequences in the sample encode the same CDR3. The chain is built from TRBV29-1 and TRBJ1-3; TRBD1 is a possible D gene (6 bases). The CDR3 length is 13 residues. V was cut by 5 bases and J by 2 bases, with 10 bases left in between. Germline V gene lookup returns CDR1 SQVTM and CDR2 ANQGSEA. CDR3 DNA: TGCAGCGTTTTGGACAGAGCTGGAAACACCATATATTTT. Translating it yields CSVLDRAGNTIYF. Combining the CDR3 with reference TRBV29-1 and TRBJ1-3 gives the whole variable domain SAVISQKPSRDICQRGTSLTIQCQVDSQVTMMFWYRQQPGQSLTLIATANQGSEATYESGFVIDKFPISRPNLTFSTLTVSNMSPEDSSIYLCSVLDRAGNTIYFGEGSWLTVV.

The chain links TRBV7-8 to TRBJ2-7; D unresolved. Germline V lookup: CDR1 SGHVS, CDR2 FQNEAQ. V was trimmed by 2 bases and J by 6 bases, leaving 17 bases between them. The CDR3 length is 15 residues. CDR3 nucleotide sequence: TGTGCCAGCAGCTTAATAGGAGACCCGGCCCGCGAGCAGTACTTC. Translating it yields CASSLIGDPAREQYF.

V is TRBV7-2 and J is TRBJ1-5, with unresolved D. This CDR3 spans 17 amino acids. Trimming cost V 5 bases and J 1 base, with 18 bases left between them. Germline V gives CDR1 SGHTA, CDR2 FQGNSA. CDR3 residues: CASSPPGGRSSNQPQHF. CDR3 DNA: TGTGCCAGCAGCCCACCCGGAGGGAGATCAAGCAATCAGCCCCAGCATTTT.

The rearrangement joins TRBV19 to TRBJ2-1; 9 nucleotides agree with TRBD2. CDR3 size: 20 residues. The V and J ends lost 0 bases and 8 bases, in that order; junction bases with no gene match: 20. Germline CDR1 reads LNHDA; CDR2 reads SQIVND (reference sequence). CDR3 sequence: CASSIDKTPPTSGPRHEQFF. CDR3 nucleotides: TGTGCCAGTAGTATAGATAAAACACCCCCGACTAGCGGCCCCCGCCATGAGCAGTTCTTC.

The V gene is TRBV6-1, the J gene TRBJ2-7; 11 bases align to TRBD1. Germline CDR1 and CDR2: MNHNS and SASEGT. The CDR3 loop spans 16 amino acids. The V gene end was trimmed by 4 bases and the J gene end by 3 bases; junction bases not matched to a gene: 8. DNA of the CDR3: TGTGCCAGCAGTGGCTCCCTCGGGACAGGGGGCTACGAGCAGTACTTC. Encoded protein: CASSGSLGTGGYEQYF.

The rearrangement uses TRBV12-3 or TRBV12-4 and TRBJ2-5; TRBD1 might be the D (5 bases). The V end was cut by 3 bases, the J end by 7 bases, with 9 bases between. There are 12 residues in the CDR3. The CDR3 spells CASSFDQGTQYF. The CDR3 DNA follows: TGTGCCAGCAGTTTTGACCAGGGGACCCAGTACTTC.

The chain combines TRBV27 with TRBJ2-5, with D perhaps matching TRBD1 (7 bases). CDR1 and CDR2 from the germline V gene are MNHEY and SMNVEV (reference sequence). Deletions cut 2 bases from V and 6 bases from J, with 13 bases between. This CDR3 has 14 residues. CDR3 region: CASSLGGGAKTQYF. For the CDR3, the DNA is TGTGCCAGCAGTTTAGGAGGGGGCGCGAAGACCCAGTACTTC.

For this clone: An end of the junction differs from the germline gene, which may be a read error. The rearrangement uses TRBV2 and TRBJ1-6, with no clear D. The germline gives CDR1 SNHLY, CDR2 FYNNEI. This CDR3 is 15 amino acids long. The DNA for the CDR3 is TGTGCCAACAGTGAACGCCCGCTTACTATTTCACCCCTCCACTTT. As protein: CANSERPLTISPLHF.

In this sample, this clone turned up once. This rearrangement joins TRBV13 to TRBJ2-5, with TRBD2 identical over 10 bases. Per the germline V gene, CDR1 is PRHDT and CDR2 is FYEKMQ (reference sequence). Trimming cost V 3 bases and J 0 bases; bases outside gene matches: 7. This CDR3 contains 17 residues. The CDR3 nucleotides are TGTGCCAGCAGCTTCCGACTAGCGGGTACTTACCAAGAGACCCAGTACTTC. It translates to CASSFRLAGTYQETQYF.

The chain employs TRBV6-6 and TRBJ1-6; tentatively, D is TRBD1 (5 bases). This CDR3 contains 15 residues. CDR1 is MNHNY, CDR2 SVGAGI, per germline (reference sequence). Trimming stripped 0 bases from V and 8 bases from J, with 11 bases between. The CDR3 is CASSYSDRGDSPLHF. The CDR3 coding sequence is TGTGCCAGCAGTTACTCGGATCGGGGGGATTCACCCCTCCACTTT.

The chain carries TRBV5-5 and TRBJ2-5; 9 nucleotides agree with TRBD1. V was clipped by 2 bases and J by 5 bases; unmatched bases: 13. Germline-derived CDR1 and CDR2 are SGHKS and YYEKEE (reference sequence). This CDR3 contains 17 residues. The CDR3 DNA sequence: TGTGCCAGCAGCTTCCGACCGAATGACAGGGGGATTGAGACCCAGTACTTC. This encodes CASSFRPNDRGIETQYF.

The rearrangement links TRBV3-1 (or the pseudogene TRBV3-2) to TRBJ2-1, with D possibly matching TRBD2 (7 bases). CDR1 and CDR2 from the germline V gene are LGHDT and YNNKEL (reference sequence). The V end was cut by 5 bases, the J end by 10 bases, with 18 bases between. The CDR3 is made up of 14 amino acids. As DNA, the CDR3 is TGTGCCAGCAGCGTGAGTGGGGGGGCGGGAGAGCAGTTCTTC. Protein product: CASSVSGGAGEQFF.